The clone carrying this TCR beta chain was counted only a few times. Its antigen is not known. Sample-barcoded 5' priming and a J-beta primer mix drove a second PCR of roughly 7 to 11 cycles. In TCRdb, the 5' RACE reads were re-called with MiXCR into one record per CDR3 protein. Of approximately 800,000 distinct CDR3 sequences in the sample, about 46% were seen once. V was cut by 5 bases and J by 3 bases, with 11 bases left in between. The germline gives CDR1 SQVTM, CDR2 ANQGSEA. CDR3 size: 13 residues. These data belong to a study of blood T cells in healthy people across ages. Study-level results: Age showed a roughly linear inverse relationship with TCR beta diversity per million T cells.

The sequenced material came from blood. V is TRBV29-1 and J is TRBJ2-1; D not resolved. This clonotype was obtained from a man at least 80 years old in good health. DNA for the CDR3: TGCAGCGTTCGTCCCGAGATCTACAATGAGCAGTTCTTC. It encodes CSVRPEIYNEQFF.